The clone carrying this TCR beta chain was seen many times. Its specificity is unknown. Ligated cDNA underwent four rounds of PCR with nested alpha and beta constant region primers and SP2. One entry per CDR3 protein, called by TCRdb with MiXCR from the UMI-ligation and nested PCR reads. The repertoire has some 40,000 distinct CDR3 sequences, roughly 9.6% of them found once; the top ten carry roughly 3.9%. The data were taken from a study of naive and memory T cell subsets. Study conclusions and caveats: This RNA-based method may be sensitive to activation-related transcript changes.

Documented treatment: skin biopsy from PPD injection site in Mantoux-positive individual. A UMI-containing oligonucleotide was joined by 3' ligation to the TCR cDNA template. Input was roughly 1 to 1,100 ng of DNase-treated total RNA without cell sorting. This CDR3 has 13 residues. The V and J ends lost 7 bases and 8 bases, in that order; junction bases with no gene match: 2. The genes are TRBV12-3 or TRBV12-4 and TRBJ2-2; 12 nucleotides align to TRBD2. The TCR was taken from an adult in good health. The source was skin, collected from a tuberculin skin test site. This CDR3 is CASKLAGGGELFF. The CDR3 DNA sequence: TGTGCCAGCAAACTAGCGGGAGGTGGGGAGCTGTTTTTT.